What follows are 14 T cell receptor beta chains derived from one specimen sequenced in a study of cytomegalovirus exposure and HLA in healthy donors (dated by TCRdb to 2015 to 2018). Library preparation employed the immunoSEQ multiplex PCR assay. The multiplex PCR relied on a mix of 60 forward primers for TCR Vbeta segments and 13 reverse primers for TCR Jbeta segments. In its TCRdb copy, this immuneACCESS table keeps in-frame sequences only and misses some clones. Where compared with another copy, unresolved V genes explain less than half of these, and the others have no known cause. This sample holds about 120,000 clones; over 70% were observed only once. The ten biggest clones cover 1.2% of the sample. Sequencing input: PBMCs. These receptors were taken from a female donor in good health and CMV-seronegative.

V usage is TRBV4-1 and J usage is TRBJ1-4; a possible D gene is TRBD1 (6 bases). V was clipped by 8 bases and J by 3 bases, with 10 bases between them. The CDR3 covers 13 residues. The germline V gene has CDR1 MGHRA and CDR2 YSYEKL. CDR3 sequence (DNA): TGCGCCAGCGAGGACAGAGCTAATGAAAAACTGTTTTTT. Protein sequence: CASEDRANEKLFF.

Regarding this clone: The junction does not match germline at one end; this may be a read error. CDR3 sequence reads: CAGSQSGGGARETQYF. CDR3 in DNA: TGTGCCGGCAGCCAAAGCGGGGGGGGAGCGCGAGAGACCCAGTACTTC. This sequence joins TRBV7-3 and TRBJ2-5; 10 bases fit TRBD2. The CDR3 is made up of 16 amino acids. Per the germline V gene, CDR1 is SGHTA and CDR2 is FQGTGA.

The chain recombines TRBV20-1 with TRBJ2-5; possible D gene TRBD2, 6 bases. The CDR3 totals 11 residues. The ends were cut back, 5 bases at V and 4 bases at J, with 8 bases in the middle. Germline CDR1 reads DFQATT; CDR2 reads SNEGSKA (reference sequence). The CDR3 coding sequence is TGCAGTGCTTGGACTACAGAGACCCAGTACTTC. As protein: CSAWTTETQYF.

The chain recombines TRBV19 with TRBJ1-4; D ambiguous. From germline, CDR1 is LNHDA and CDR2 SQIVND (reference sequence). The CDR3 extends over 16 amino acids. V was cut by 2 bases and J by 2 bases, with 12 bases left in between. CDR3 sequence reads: CASSIPAAATNEKLFF. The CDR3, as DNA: TGTGCCAGTAGTATACCCGCAGCGGCGACTAATGAAAAACTGTTTTTT.

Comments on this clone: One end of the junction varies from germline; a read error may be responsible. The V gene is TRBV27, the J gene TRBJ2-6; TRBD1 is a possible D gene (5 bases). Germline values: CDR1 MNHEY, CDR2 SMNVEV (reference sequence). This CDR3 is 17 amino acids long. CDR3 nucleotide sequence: TGTGCCAGCAGTCCCTATGGGATTCCCTCTGGGGCCAACGGCCTGACTTTC. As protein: CASSPYGIPSGANGLTF.

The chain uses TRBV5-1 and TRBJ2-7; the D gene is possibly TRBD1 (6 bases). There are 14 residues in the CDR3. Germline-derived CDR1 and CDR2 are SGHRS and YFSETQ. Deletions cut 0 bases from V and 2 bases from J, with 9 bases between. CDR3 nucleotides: TGCGCCAGCAGCTTGGGACAGGTGGCCTACGAGCAGTACTTC. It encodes CASSLGQVAYEQYF.

CDR3 residues: CASSLGGAGYEQYF. The DNA for the CDR3 is TGTGCCAGCAGCCTCGGGGGGGCGGGGTACGAGCAGTACTTC. The chain uses TRBV7-9 and TRBJ2-7; 8 bases align to TRBD2. CDR3 size: 14 residues. Trimming took 5 bases from V and 4 from J; bases not matched to a gene: 7. Germline values: CDR1 SEHNR, CDR2 FQNEAQ (reference sequence).

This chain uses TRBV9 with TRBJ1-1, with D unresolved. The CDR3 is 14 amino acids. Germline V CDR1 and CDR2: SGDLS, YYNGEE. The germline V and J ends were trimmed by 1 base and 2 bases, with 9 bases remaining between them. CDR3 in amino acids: CASSVQALNTEAFF. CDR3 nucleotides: TGTGCCAGCAGCGTACAGGCCCTTAACACTGAAGCTTTCTTT.

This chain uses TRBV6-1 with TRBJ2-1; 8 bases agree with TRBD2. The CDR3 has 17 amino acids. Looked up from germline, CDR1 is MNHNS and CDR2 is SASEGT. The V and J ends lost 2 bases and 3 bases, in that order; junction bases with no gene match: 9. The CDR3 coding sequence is TGTGCCAGCAGTGAATCATTAGCGGGAATAATCTACAATGAGCAGTTCTTC. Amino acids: CASSESLAGIIYNEQFF.

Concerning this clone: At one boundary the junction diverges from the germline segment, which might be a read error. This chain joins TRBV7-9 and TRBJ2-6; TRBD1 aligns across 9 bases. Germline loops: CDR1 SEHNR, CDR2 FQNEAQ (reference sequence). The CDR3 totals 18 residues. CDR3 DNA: TGTGCCAGCACCCTAAAAAGGACAGGGGCTACTGGGGCCAACGGCCTGACTTTC. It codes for CASTLKRTGATGANGLTF.

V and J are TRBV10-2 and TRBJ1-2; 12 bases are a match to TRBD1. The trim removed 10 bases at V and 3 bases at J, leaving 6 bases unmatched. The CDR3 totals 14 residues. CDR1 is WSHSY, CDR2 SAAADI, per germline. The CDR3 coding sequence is TGCGCCACCATGGGACAGGGGGCCTACTATGGCTACACCTTC. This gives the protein CATMGQGAYYGYTF.

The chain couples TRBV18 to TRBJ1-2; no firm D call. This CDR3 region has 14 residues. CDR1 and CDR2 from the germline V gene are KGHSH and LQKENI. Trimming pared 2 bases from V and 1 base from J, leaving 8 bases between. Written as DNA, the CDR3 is TGTGCCAGCTCACCAGCCGGGGATAACTATGGCTACACCTTC. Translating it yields CASSPAGDNYGYTF.

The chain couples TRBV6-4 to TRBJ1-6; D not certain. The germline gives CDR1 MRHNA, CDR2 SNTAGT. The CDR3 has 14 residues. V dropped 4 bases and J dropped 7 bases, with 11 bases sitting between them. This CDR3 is CASSADTSNSPLHF. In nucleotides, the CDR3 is TGTGCCAGCAGTGCCGATACGAGCAATTCACCCCTCCACTTT.

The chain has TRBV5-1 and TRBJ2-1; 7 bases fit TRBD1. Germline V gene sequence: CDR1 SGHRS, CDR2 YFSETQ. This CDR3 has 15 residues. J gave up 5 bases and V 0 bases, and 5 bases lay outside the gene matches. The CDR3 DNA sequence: TGCGCCAGCAGCTTGGGGGACAGAGTTAACAATGAGCAGTTCTTC. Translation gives CASSLGDRVNNEQFF.